This note documents a single TCR beta chain sequence. Its antigen is unknown. These data belong to a study of cytomegalovirus exposure and HLA in healthy donors. The study, taken as a whole, reports: Published work reported that the classifier diagnosed cytomegalovirus status with high specificity and sensitivity.

This PCR relied on a set of 60 Vbeta primers and 13 Jbeta primers. TCRdb's copy holds only in-frame clones and misses some; the assay was immunoSEQ multiplex PCR. In the table there are 95,000 to 110,000 clones, over 65% of which are singletons. The sequence was collected from a woman aged 40 to 50 in good health and CMV-seronegative. The sequencing sample was made of PBMCs.

The CDR3 is CASKQSGSPVRPQHF. DNA for the CDR3: TGTGCCAGCAAACAGTCAGGGTCCCCGGTGCGGCCCCAGCATTTT. The V call is TRBV2, the J call TRBJ1-5, with TRBD1 as a possible D gene (5 bases). V shed 7 bases and J shed 9 bases, with 22 bases lying between them. The germline V gene has CDR1 SNHLY and CDR2 FYNNEI. The length of the CDR3 is 15 residues.